Described below is a single T cell receptor beta chain sequence and its context. The source of the sample is a study of radiation and T cells in renal cell carcinoma. The treatment: 15 Gy SBRT to primary tumor, nephrectomy 4 weeks later. The CDR3 has 14 residues. The germline gives CDR1 MNHEY, CDR2 SVGAGI. After removal of 0 bases from V and 9 bases from J, the junction contained 4 bases not matched to a gene. The repertoire was sequenced with immunoSEQ multiplex PCR; TCRdb's copy has only in-frame clones and lacks some. The profile shows roughly 9,000 clones, roughly 50% of them singletons. The sequenced sample was tumor tissue, obtained from a patient whose treatment included radiotherapy and nephrectomy. The receptor comes from a man in his 60s with renal cell carcinoma. This chain links TRBV6-5 with TRBJ2-1; 8 bases fit TRBD1. DNA for the CDR3: TGTGCCAGCAGTTACTCGACAGGGGTGGGTGAGCAGTTCTTC. Encoded protein: CASSYSTGVGEQFF.